The 26 T cell receptor beta chains in this list originate from one sample, sequenced in a study of blood T cell repertoires in COVID-19. Produced via immunoSEQ multiplex PCR; TCRdb's table is partial and in-frame only. The sample contains approximately 150,000 clones, about 87% of which appear only once. Sequences were obtained from peripheral blood. Source of these receptors: a human donor with COVID-19, enrolled during active disease. The donor label of this sample is uncertain.

The chain is built from TRBV24-1 and TRBJ2-3; 9 positions agree with TRBD2. This CDR3 region has 15 residues. In germline, CDR1 is KGHDR, CDR2 SFDVKD. DNA for the CDR3: TGTGCTACCGGAGGAGTAGCGGGGGGCACAGATACGCAGTATTTT. Translated: CATGGVAGGTDTQYF.

The V call is TRBV2, the J call TRBJ2-3, with 13 nucleotides matching TRBD2. J was trimmed by 0 bases and V by 7 bases; bases with no gene match: 16. Germline V CDR1 and CDR2: SNHLY, FYNNEI. CDR3 length: 20 residues. Here the CDR3 reads CASTYPGLAGKNYSTDTQYF. The CDR3 DNA reads as TGTGCCAGCACTTACCCGGGACTAGCGGGGAAAAATTATAGCACAGATACGCAGTATTTT.

This chain joins TRBV5-1 and TRBJ2-2; 7 bases fit TRBD1. The V gene's germline CDR1 is SGHRS and CDR2 YFSETQ. Losses at the gene ends were 6 bases for V and 5 bases for J; bases not matched to a gene: 4. This CDR3 comprises 13 residues. The CDR3 bases are TGCGCCAGCAATGGCAGGGGGACCGGGGAGCTGTTTTTT. Translation gives CASNGRGTGELFF.

CDR3 coding DNA: TGCGCCAGCAGCTTGGCCGGCAGGGGCGCCCCCACTGAAGCTTTCTTT. It is translated as CASSLAGRGAPTEAFF. The chain couples TRBV5-1 to TRBJ1-1; TRBD1 is a possible D gene (6 bases). Trimming cost V 0 bases and J 4 bases, with 16 bases left between them. The CDR3 is 16 residues long. CDR1 is SGHRS, CDR2 YFSETQ, per germline. Looking up the rest from reference TRBV5-1 and TRBJ1-1 gives the full variable domain: KAGVTQTPRYLIKTRGQQVTLSCSPISGHRSVSWYQQTPGQGLQFLFEYFSETQRNKGNFPGRFSGRQFSNSRSEMNVSTLELGDSALYLCASSLAGRGAPTEAFFGQGTRLTVV.

The V call is TRBV5-1, the J call TRBJ2-7, with D maybe TRBD1 (5 bases). The germline gives CDR1 SGHRS, CDR2 YFSETQ. V was shortened by 1 base and J by 6 bases, with 17 bases between the two germline ends. This CDR3 has 15 residues. CDR3 loop: CASSLRSQGSSEQYF. CDR3 nucleotides: TGCGCCAGCAGCTTGAGGAGCCAGGGAAGTTCCGAGCAGTACTTC.

The chain couples TRBV6-6 to TRBJ1-3, with D possibly being TRBD1 (5 bases). In germline, CDR1 is MNHNY, CDR2 SVGAGI (reference sequence). This CDR3 comprises 16 residues. Trimming removed 0 bases from V and 2 bases from J, with 11 bases in between. The CDR3 DNA reads as TGTGCCAGCAGTTACTCGATAGGGACTGCTGGAAACACCATATATTTT. Encoded protein: CASSYSIGTAGNTIYF.

This clone was picked up one time. This chain joins TRBV27 and TRBJ1-2; TRBD1 is a possible D gene (5 bases). Germline CDR1 MNHEY, CDR2 SMNVEV (reference sequence). V gave up 0 bases and J gave up 8 bases, with 16 bases separating them. CDR3 length: 15 amino acids. CDR3 in DNA: TGTGCCAGCAGTTTATCGTGGCGGGGCCTCTGGGGCTACACCTTC. Translating gives CASSLSWRGLWGYTF.

This sequence joins TRBV19 and TRBJ2-2, with D perhaps TRBD1 (5 bases). The CDR3 is made up of 13 amino acids. The germline V gene has CDR1 LNHDA and CDR2 SQIVND (reference sequence). The V end lost 5 bases, the J end lost 6 bases, and 10 bases lay between the germline ends. CDR3 region: CASSSGIAGELFF. Here the CDR3 DNA reads TGTGCCAGTAGTTCAGGGATCGCCGGGGAGCTGTTTTTT.

V usage is TRBV29-1 and J usage is TRBJ2-5; D remains unclear. Germline loops: CDR1 SQVTM, CDR2 ANQGSEA. V lost 5 bases and J lost 2, with 9 bases in between. This CDR3 comprises 12 residues. CDR3 in DNA: TGCAGCGTTAGCCCAACTCAAGAGACCCAGTACTTC. Translated, it gives CSVSPTQETQYF.

This rearrangement joins TRBV30 to TRBJ1-5; TRBD1 might be the D (5 bases). The germline V and J ends were trimmed by 0 bases and 5 bases, with 14 bases remaining between them. Germline CDR1 GTSNPN, CDR2 SVGIG (reference sequence). The CDR3 extends over 15 amino acids. The CDR3 protein is CAWSVPGLQDQPQHF. The CDR3 nucleotides read TGTGCCTGGAGTGTACCAGGGTTGCAAGATCAGCCCCAGCATTTT. Combining the CDR3 with reference TRBV30 and TRBJ1-5 gives the whole variable domain SQTIHQWPATLVQPVGSPLSLECTVEGTSNPNLYWYRQAAGRGLQLLFYSVGIGQISSEVPQNLSASRPQDRQFILSSKKLLLSDSGFYLCAWSVPGLQDQPQHFGDGTRLSIL.

The chain joins TRBV10-1 to TRBJ2-7; 10 bases line up with TRBD1. Losses at the gene ends were 6 bases for V and 2 bases for J; bases not matched to a gene: 16. The CDR3 runs 18 residues. The germline V gene has CDR1 WNHNN and CDR2 SYGVQD (reference sequence). The CDR3 bases are TGCGCCAGCAGACAATCCGGGACAGGGGCGCCTTCACCCTACGAGCAGTACTTC. Protein sequence: CASRQSGTGAPSPYEQYF.

The chain employs TRBV12-3 or TRBV12-4 and TRBJ1-2, with D possibly matching TRBD1 (5 bases). The CDR3 loop spans 12 amino acids. Between the trimmed V and J ends, which lost 3 bases and 8 bases, there was a span of 10 bases. As DNA, the CDR3 is TGTGCCAGCAGTTTCGCGGGGCGCGGCTACACCTTC. Protein: CASSFAGRGYTF.

J is TRBJ1-3 and V is TRBV7-9; TRBD1 matches at 7 bases. This CDR3 spans 16 amino acids. Trimming cost V 6 bases and J 5 bases; bases outside gene matches: 13. The V gene's germline CDR1 is SEHNR and CDR2 FQNEAQ (reference sequence). The CDR3 reads CASSPGQVFGRNTIYF. As DNA, the CDR3 is TGTGCCAGCAGTCCCGGACAGGTATTCGGCCGAAACACCATATATTTT.

This rearrangement joins TRBV25-1 to TRBJ2-5; TRBD1 matches at 11 bases. CDR1 is MGHDK, CDR2 SYGVNS, per germline. The CDR3 loop spans 15 amino acids. The V segment lost 7 bases and the J segment 5 bases; nucleotides outside the gene matches: 9. The CDR3 region has the DNA TGTGCCAGCACCTCTGGGACAGGGGGTTTTGAGACCCAGTACTTC. Residues: CASTSGTGGFETQYF. The full variable domain, with the rest looked up from reference TRBV25-1 and TRBJ2-5, is EADIYQTPRYLVIGTGKKITLECSQTMGHDKMYWYQQDPGMELHLIHYSYGVNSTEKGDLSSESTVSRIRTEHFPLTLESARPSHTSQYLCASTSGTGGFETQYFGPGTRLLVL.

The J gene is TRBJ2-7, the V gene TRBV18, with D hard to call. With 3 bases removed from V and 3 bases from J, the gap between germline ends came to 12 bases. The CDR3 totals 14 residues. The germline V gene encodes CDR1 KGHSH and CDR2 LQKENI. The CDR3 loop is CASSPNSGGYEQYF. CDR3 nucleotides: TGTGCCAGCTCACCGAATTCGGGTGGCTACGAGCAGTACTTC.

The gene calls are TRBV5-1 and TRBJ2-1, with 9 bases aligning to TRBD2. Germline-derived CDR1 and CDR2 are SGHRS and YFSETQ. The length of the CDR3 is 13 residues. After removal of 3 bases from V and 13 bases from J, the junction contained 8 bases not matched to a gene. The CDR3 sequence is CASSSGTSLGQFF. The CDR3 DNA sequence: TGCGCCAGCAGCTCCGGGACTAGCCTCGGACAGTTCTTC.

This clone was recorded once. The chain has TRBV5-1 and TRBJ2-2; D call uncertain. CDR3 length equals 15 residues. Germline assignment: CDR1 SGHRS and CDR2 YFSETQ. The V end lost 1 base, the J end lost 0 bases, and 7 bases lay between the germline ends. CDR3 DNA: TGCGCCAGCAGCTTGTTATCCCCGAACACCGGGGAGCTGTTTTTT. It translates to CASSLLSPNTGELFF.

The chain links TRBV27 to TRBJ2-2; TRBD2 aligns across 11 bases. J lost 1 base, V lost 5 bases, and 6 bases had no gene match. Germline CDR1 MNHEY, CDR2 SMNVEV (reference sequence). The length of the CDR3 is 17 residues. The CDR3 region has the DNA TGTGCCAGCAGTCAAACCGGGACTAGCGGGAACACCGGGGAGCTGTTTTTT. Its translation: CASSQTGTSGNTGELFF.

The sample holds one count of this clone. The chain employs TRBV11-3 and TRBJ2-1; weak D call: TRBD1 (5 bases). The CDR3 contains 14 residues. CDR1 is SGHNT, CDR2 YENEEA, per germline. Deletions cut 0 bases from V and 8 bases from J, with 11 bases between. CDR3 protein: CASSLDTGRDEQFF. Written as DNA, the CDR3 is TGTGCCAGCAGCTTAGATACAGGCAGGGATGAGCAGTTCTTC.

The chain combines TRBV2 with TRBJ2-3; 7 nucleotides agree with TRBD2. The germline V gene has CDR1 SNHLY and CDR2 FYNNEI. V gave up 6 bases and J gave up 0 bases; unmatched junction bases: 9. The CDR3 sequence is 16 residues long. The CDR3 protein is CASRGGDYLSTDTQYF. CDR3 nucleotide sequence: TGTGCCAGCAGGGGGGGGGACTATCTAAGCACAGATACGCAGTATTTT.

The rearrangement uses TRBV11-3 and TRBJ2-5; D is unresolved. Trimming shortened V by 5 bases and J by 2 bases, and 12 bases separated the two germline ends. Germline-derived CDR1 and CDR2 are SGHNT and YENEEA. The CDR3 consists of 14 residues. Here the CDR3 DNA reads TGTGCCAGCAGCCCGTGGCAGCGACAAGAGACCCAGTACTTC. Protein: CASSPWQRQETQYF.

V and J are TRBV27 and TRBJ1-4; 8 bases are a match to TRBD1. V trimming: 6 bases; J trimming: 8 bases; junction bases outside the gene matches: 8. CDR3 length: 14 residues. Germline V gene data show CDR1 as MNHEY and CDR2 as SMNVEV (reference sequence). CDR3 in DNA: TGTGCCAGCAGAAAGACAGGGGTTGGGGAAAAACTGTTTTTT. Amino acids: CASRKTGVGEKLFF.

This clone was counted a single time. The rearrangement links TRBV5-5 to TRBJ2-1, with D possibly being TRBD1 (6 bases). Germline CDR1 reads SGHKS; CDR2 reads YYEKEE (reference sequence). The CDR3 is 15 residues long. V lost 2 bases to trimming and J lost 3 bases, with 12 bases between them. The CDR3 coding sequence is TGTGCCAGCAGCTTCGCGACAGGATACTACAATGAGCAGTTCTTC. Protein product: CASSFATGYYNEQFF.

The V gene is TRBV4-1, the J gene TRBJ1-2; D unresolved. Trimming took off 4 bases at V and 4 bases at J, with 16 bases between the two ends. Germline V lookup: CDR1 MGHRA, CDR2 YSYEKL. The CDR3 is 15 amino acids. The CDR3 spells CASSPLVWQPYGYTF. The CDR3 DNA follows: TGCGCCAGCAGCCCGCTAGTGTGGCAACCCTATGGCTACACCTTC.

The chain has TRBV6-1 and TRBJ1-6; D gene uncertain. Germline V CDR1 and CDR2: MNHNS, SASEGT. Trimming stripped 2 bases from V and 6 bases from J, with 11 bases between. The CDR3 spans 15 residues. CDR3 loop: CASSELAAANSPLHF. The CDR3 DNA reads as TGTGCCAGCAGTGAATTGGCGGCGGCTAATTCACCCCTCCACTTT.

This chain uses TRBV9 with TRBJ1-1; D is possibly TRBD1 (5 bases). Deletions cut 2 bases from V and 1 base from J, with 9 bases between. The CDR3 spans 14 residues. Per the germline V gene, CDR1 is SGDLS and CDR2 is YYNGEE. CDR3 coding DNA: TGTGCCAGCAGCGTTACGCAGGGGAACACTGAAGCTTTCTTT. Amino acid sequence: CASSVTQGNTEAFF.